Sequencing of this T cell receptor (beta chain) was carried out in a study of cytomegalovirus exposure and HLA in healthy donors. Whole-study context: Among the 300 to 500 donors who were genotyped, around 77% fell in the genetic ancestry cluster that is associated with self-reported Caucasian donors. Findings of the study overall: One later analysis reportedly identified an Asian-associated ancestry cluster that showed fewer N-insertions than the roughly 640-donor mean. It was shown in a later analysis that HLA-associated TCR beta chains were more clonally expanded than other, equally common chains. For TCR beta chains, V- and J-gene trimming was later linked to a missense DCLRE1C variant.

This clone has just a few counts. Its specificity is not known. The PCR had 60 Vbeta and 13 Jbeta primers. TCRdb's table, derived via immunoSEQ multiplex PCR, lists solely in-frame clones and lacks some. The top ten hold about 12% of the sample, which has roughly 110,000 clones, about 75% seen once. Germline values: CDR1 SGHNT, CDR2 YYREEE (reference sequence). CDR3 size: 14 residues. The V end lost 2 bases, the J end lost 0 bases, and 9 bases lay between the germline ends. Sample: PBMCs. V and J are TRBV5-4 and TRBJ2-7, with D maybe TRBD1 (6 bases). The origin of this receptor is a woman in her forties in good health and CMV-seropositive. Here the CDR3 DNA reads TGTGCCAGCAGCTTACAGGGTATCTCCTACGAGCAGTACTTC. It encodes CASSLQGISYEQYF.